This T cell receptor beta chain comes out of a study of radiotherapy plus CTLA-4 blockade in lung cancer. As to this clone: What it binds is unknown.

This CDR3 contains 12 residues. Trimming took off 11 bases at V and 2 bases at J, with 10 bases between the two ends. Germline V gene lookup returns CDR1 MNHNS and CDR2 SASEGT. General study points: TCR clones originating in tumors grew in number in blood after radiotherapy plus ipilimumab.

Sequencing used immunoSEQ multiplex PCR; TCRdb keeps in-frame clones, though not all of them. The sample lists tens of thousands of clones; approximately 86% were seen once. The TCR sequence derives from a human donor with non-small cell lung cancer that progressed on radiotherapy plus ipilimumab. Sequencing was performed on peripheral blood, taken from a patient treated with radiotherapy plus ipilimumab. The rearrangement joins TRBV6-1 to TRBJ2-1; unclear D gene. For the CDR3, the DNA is TGTGCCTCCCGGTGGGCCTACAATGAGCAGTTCTTC. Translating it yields CASRWAYNEQFF.